This passage covers 10 T cell receptor beta chains from one sample sequenced in a study of CD8 T cells in Susac syndrome. An input of 0.5 to 1 ug of RNA was subjected to reverse transcription using random hexamers. One entry per CDR3 protein, called by TCRdb with MiXCR from the immunoSEQ multiplex PCR reads. The sample consists of about 200,000 distinct CDR3 sequences, 95% of them appearing once. Sequenced material: CD4+ T cells from PBMCs. The source of these receptors is a human donor with multiple sclerosis.

This sequence joins TRBV7-2 and TRBJ2-7; 7 bases match TRBD2. Germline-derived CDR1 and CDR2 are SGHTA and FQGNSA. Losses at the gene ends were 4 bases for V and 4 bases for J; bases not matched to a gene: 10. The CDR3 extends over 15 amino acids. CDR3 sequence reads: CASSSRAGRPYEQYF. DNA of the CDR3: TGTGCCAGCAGCTCCCGAGCGGGGCGTCCATACGAGCAGTACTTC. Drawing the rest from reference TRBV7-2 and TRBJ2-7, the complete variable domain is GAGVSQSPSNKVTEKGKDVELRCDPISGHTALYWYRQSLGQGLEFLIYFQGNSAPDKSGLPSDRFSAERTGGSVSTLTIQRTQQEDSAVYLCASSSRAGRPYEQYFGPGTRLTVT.

The chain joins TRBV9 to TRBJ2-3; D is unclear. V was trimmed by 3 bases and J by 6 bases, leaving 23 bases between them. The germline V gene has CDR1 SGDLS and CDR2 YYNGEE. CDR3 length: 17 residues. In DNA form, the CDR3 reads TGTGCCAGCAGCGCCGCCAACCAACTGGGTGCACACGATACGCAGTATTTT. Translation: CASSAANQLGAHDTQYF.

The chain is built from TRBV18 and TRBJ1-6; a possible D gene is TRBD1 (5 bases). Germline lookup yields CDR1 KGHSH and CDR2 LQKENI. The CDR3 totals 12 residues. V was cut by 4 bases and J by 7 bases, with 5 bases left in between. CDR3 nucleotide sequence: TGTGCCAGCTCACGACAGAATTCACCCCTCCACTTT. Amino acid sequence: CASSRQNSPLHF. Combining the CDR3 with reference TRBV18 and TRBJ1-6 gives the whole variable domain NAGVMQNPRHLVRRRGQEARLRCSPMKGHSHVYWYRQLPEEGLKFMVYLQKENIIDESGMPKERFSAEFPKEGPSILRIQQVVRGDSAAYFCASSRQNSPLHFGNGTRLTVT.

CDR3 sequence (DNA): TGTGCCAGCAGTCCCCCCGGGACAGGGAGACAGACCCAGTACTTC. Its protein product is CASSPPGTGRQTQYF. The gene calls are TRBV27 and TRBJ2-5; 9 bases align to TRBD1. Germline V gene sequence: CDR1 MNHEY, CDR2 SMNVEV (reference sequence). Trimming at V came to 5 bases and at J to 6 bases, leaving 10 bases not matched to a gene. The CDR3 loop spans 15 amino acids.

V and J are TRBV5-1 and TRBJ1-2; no definite D call. V was shortened by 0 bases and J by 8 bases, with 11 bases between the two germline ends. The CDR3 length is 13 residues. Germline loops: CDR1 SGHRS, CDR2 YFSETQ. CDR3 nucleotides: TGCGCCAGCAGCTTGGCCGAACCAATCGGCTACACCTTC. It codes for CASSLAEPIGYTF. The entire variable domain, with the rest obtained from reference TRBV5-1 and TRBJ1-2, is as follows: KAGVTQTPRYLIKTRGQQVTLSCSPISGHRSVSWYQQTPGQGLQFLFEYFSETQRNKGNFPGRFSGRQFSNSRSEMNVSTLELGDSALYLCASSLAEPIGYTFGSGTRLTVV.

The chain combines TRBV2 with TRBJ1-2, with 10 bases identical to TRBD1. Trimming cost V 3 bases and J 8 bases; bases outside gene matches: 9. Germline lookup yields CDR1 SNHLY and CDR2 FYNNEI. The length of the CDR3 is 15 residues. CDR3 protein: CASSEGQGPPQGYTF. The CDR3 DNA follows: TGTGCCAGCAGTGAGGGACAGGGGCCTCCCCAGGGCTACACCTTC.

V gene TRBV30 combines with J gene TRBJ2-3; D might be TRBD1 or TRBD2, each matching 5 bases. V dropped 8 bases and J dropped 6 bases, with 21 bases sitting between them. The germline gives CDR1 GTSNPN, CDR2 SVGIG (reference sequence). The CDR3 is 14 amino acids. The CDR3 here is CARSRGPALDTQYF. In nucleotides, the CDR3 is TGTGCCCGCAGTCGGGGCCCCGCTTTGGATACGCAGTATTTT.

The chain recombines TRBV3-1 with TRBJ1-2; D gene unclear. Germline V lookup: CDR1 LGHDT, CDR2 YNNKEL (reference sequence). The CDR3 loop spans 15 amino acids. The V end was cut by 1 base, the J end by 0 bases, with 9 bases between. DNA of the CDR3: TGTGCCAGCAGCCAAGTCCGACGGTCTAACTATGGCTACACCTTC. Amino acids: CASSQVRRSNYGYTF.

Here the CDR3 reads CASSFRSGSSYEQYF. The CDR3 DNA reads as TGTGCCAGCAGTTTTCGGTCAGGGTCCTCCTACGAGCAGTACTTC. This sequence joins TRBV27 and TRBJ2-7, with D tentatively TRBD1 (5 bases). The CDR3 runs 15 residues. The V and J ends lost 3 bases and 0 bases respectively, with 12 bases between them. CDR1 and CDR2 from the germline V gene are MNHEY and SMNVEV (reference sequence).

The genes are TRBV20-1 and TRBJ1-4; D uncertain. The CDR3 is 14 residues long. Trimming shortened V by 5 bases and J by 0 bases, and 10 bases separated the two germline ends. Germline lookup yields CDR1 DFQATT and CDR2 SNEGSKA (reference sequence). For the CDR3, the DNA is TGCAGTGCTCTTAACCGTGCAACTAATGAAAAACTGTTTTTT. As protein: CSALNRATNEKLFF.